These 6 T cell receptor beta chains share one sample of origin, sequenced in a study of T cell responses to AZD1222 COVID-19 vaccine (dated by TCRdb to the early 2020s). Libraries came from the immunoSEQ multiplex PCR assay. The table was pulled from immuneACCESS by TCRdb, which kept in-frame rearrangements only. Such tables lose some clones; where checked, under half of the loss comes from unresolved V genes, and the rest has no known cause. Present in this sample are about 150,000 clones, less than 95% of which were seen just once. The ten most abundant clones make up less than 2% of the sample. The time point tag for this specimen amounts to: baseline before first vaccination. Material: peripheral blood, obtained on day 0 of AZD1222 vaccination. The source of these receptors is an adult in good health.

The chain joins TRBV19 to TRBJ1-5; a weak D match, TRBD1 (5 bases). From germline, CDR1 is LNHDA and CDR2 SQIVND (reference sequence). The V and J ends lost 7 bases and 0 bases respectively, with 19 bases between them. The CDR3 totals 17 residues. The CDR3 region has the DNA TGTGCCAGTAAAATCGGGCCCTACAGGTCTAGCAATCAGCCCCAGCATTTT. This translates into CASKIGPYRSSNQPQHF. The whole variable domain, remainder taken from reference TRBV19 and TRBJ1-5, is DGGITQSPKYLFRKEGQNVTLSCEQNLNHDAMYWYRQDPGQGLRLIYYSQIVNDFQKGDIAEGYSVSREKKESFPLTVTSAQKNPTAFYLCASKIGPYRSSNQPQHFGDGTRLSIL.

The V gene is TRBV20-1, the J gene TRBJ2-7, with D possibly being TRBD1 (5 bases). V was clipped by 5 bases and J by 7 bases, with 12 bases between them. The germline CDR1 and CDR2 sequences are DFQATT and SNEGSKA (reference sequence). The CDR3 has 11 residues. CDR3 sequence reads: CSAEWGFEQYF. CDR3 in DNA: TGCAGTGCTGAATGGGGCTTTGAGCAGTACTTC.

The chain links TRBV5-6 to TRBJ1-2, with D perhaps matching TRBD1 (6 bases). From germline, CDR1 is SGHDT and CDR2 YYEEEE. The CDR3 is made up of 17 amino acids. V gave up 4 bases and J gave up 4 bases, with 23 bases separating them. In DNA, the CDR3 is TGTGCCAGCAGCCTCAGGGGCCTTCGGGACCCATTCTATGGCTACACCTTC. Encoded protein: CASSLRGLRDPFYGYTF.

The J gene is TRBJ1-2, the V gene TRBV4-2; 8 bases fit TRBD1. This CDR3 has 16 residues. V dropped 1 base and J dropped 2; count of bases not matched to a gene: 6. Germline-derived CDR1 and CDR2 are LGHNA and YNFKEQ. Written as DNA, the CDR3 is TGTGCCAGCAGCCAAGGGGAGGGACAGGCGAACTATGGCTACACCTTC. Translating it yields CASSQGEGQANYGYTF.

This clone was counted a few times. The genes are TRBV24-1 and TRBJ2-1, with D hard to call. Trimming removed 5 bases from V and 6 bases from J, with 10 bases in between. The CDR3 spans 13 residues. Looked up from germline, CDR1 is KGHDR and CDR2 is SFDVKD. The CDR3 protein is CATSGPFPNEQFF. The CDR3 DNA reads TGTGCCACCAGTGGCCCGTTCCCCAATGAGCAGTTCTTC.

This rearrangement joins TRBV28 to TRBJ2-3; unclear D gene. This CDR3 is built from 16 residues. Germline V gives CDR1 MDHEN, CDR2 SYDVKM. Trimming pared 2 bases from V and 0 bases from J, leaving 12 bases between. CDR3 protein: CASSLGSGPSTDTQYF. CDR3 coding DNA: TGTGCCAGCAGTTTAGGATCCGGGCCAAGCACAGATACGCAGTATTTT.